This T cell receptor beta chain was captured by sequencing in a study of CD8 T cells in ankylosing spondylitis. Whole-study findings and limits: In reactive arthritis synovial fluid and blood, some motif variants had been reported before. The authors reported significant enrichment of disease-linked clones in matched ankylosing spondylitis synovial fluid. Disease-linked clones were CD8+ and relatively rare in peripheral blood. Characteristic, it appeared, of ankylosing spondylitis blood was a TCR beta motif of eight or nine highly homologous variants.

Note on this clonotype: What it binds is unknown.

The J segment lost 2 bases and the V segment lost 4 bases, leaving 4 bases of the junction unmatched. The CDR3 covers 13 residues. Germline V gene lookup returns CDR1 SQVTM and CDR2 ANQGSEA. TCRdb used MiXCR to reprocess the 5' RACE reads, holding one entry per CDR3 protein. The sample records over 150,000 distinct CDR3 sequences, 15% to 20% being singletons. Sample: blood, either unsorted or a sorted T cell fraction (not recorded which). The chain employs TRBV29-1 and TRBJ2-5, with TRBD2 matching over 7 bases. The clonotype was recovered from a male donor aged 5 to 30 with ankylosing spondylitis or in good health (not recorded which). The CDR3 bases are TGCAGCGTTGCGGCTAGCGGACAAGAGACCCAGTACTTC. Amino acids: CSVAASGQETQYF.